This is a list of T cell receptor beta chains from one sample in a study of neurological immune-mediated disorders. TCRdb called the 5' RACE reads again in MiXCR, with one record for every CDR3 protein. The sample lists approximately 16,000 distinct CDR3 sequences; about 22% were seen once. Sequenced material: PBMCs. These receptors originate from a man in his fifties or sixties in good health. Both conserved end residues are trimmed from each CDR3. Fields, in order: clone size, V gene, J gene, CDR3 protein. The size entry is marked missing in some rows and otherwise reads once, few, many or a size class.

many	TRBV9	TRBJ2-1	ASSPPGPANEQF
many	TRBV29-1	TRBJ1-4	SVEAMDKRTEKLF
-	TRBV6-9	TRBJ2-7	AGQLRRSYEQY
-	TRBV12-3/TRBV12-4	TRBJ2-4	ASSVSSDIQY
-	TRBV4-3	TRBJ2-3	ASSQDTRADTQY
many	TRBV20-1	TRBJ2-7	SASLAGTYEQY
-	TRBV4-1	TRBJ2-7	ASSQPRGSEQY
few	TRBV7-9	TRBJ2-5	ASSLGGQGYETQY
many	TRBV9	TRBJ1-5	ASSLQGGNQPQH
many	TRBV20-1	TRBJ2-7	SARVPVLAGVSYEQY
once	TRBV6-5	TRBJ2-2	ASSTPGELF
medium-sized	TRBV7-2	TRBJ1-5	ASSTTGDQPQH
many	TRBV5-1	TRBJ1-3	ASSMGSPGNTIY
many	TRBV20-1	TRBJ2-1	SASQGGPYNEQF
many	TRBV27	TRBJ2-7	ASSRSSEAYEQY
many	TRBV7-8	TRBJ2-5	ASTHDRTGTRGFQETQY
-	TRBV4-1	TRBJ2-3	ASSQDKVTQY
-	TRBV5-5	TRBJ2-2	ASSFGSGVGELF
few	TRBV7-2	TRBJ1-3	ASSLSALPSGNTIY
many	TRBV25-1	TRBJ2-5	ASSGGQETQY
-	TRBV20-1	TRBJ1-6	SASGTVNSPLH
-	TRBV7-3	TRBJ2-7	ASSPQGEPAYEQY
many	TRBV20-1	TRBJ1-4	SALNEKLF
many	TRBV20-1	TRBJ2-3	SARKGQTQGTQY
many	TRBV20-1	TRBJ2-5	SARDRSRGETQY
once	TRBV20-1	TRBJ2-1	SAPHRREQF
many	TRBV29-1	TRBJ2-3	SAAGLDTDTQY
many	TRBV5-1	TRBJ2-1	ASSGTSGTWGNEQF
many	TRBV7-9	TRBJ2-1	ASSTGQGAGRQF
many	TRBV20-1	TRBJ2-5	SAQTGGFQETQY